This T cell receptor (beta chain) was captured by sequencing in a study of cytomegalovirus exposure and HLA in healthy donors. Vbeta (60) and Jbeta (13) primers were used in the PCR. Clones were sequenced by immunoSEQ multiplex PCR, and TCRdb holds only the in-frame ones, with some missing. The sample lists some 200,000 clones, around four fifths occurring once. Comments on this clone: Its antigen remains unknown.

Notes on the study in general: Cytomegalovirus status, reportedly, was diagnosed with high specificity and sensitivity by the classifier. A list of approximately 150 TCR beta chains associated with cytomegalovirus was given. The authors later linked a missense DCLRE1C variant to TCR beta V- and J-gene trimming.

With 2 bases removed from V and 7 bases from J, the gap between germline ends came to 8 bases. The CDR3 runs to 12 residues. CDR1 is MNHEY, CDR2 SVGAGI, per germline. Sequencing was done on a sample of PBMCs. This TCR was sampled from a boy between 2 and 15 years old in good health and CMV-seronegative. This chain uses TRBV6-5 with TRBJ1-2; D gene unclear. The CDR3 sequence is CASSYEGSGYTF. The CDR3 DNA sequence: TGTGCCAGCAGTTACGAGGGTTCTGGCTACACCTTC.